This TCR beta chain was identified during a study of breast tumors, draining lymph nodes, adjacent tissues. Regarding the study as a whole: Compared with basal-like, luminal-like tumors shared significantly more repertoire with nontumor tissue.

The CDR3 runs 15 residues. The V gene end was trimmed by 10 bases and the J gene end by 3 bases; junction bases not matched to a gene: 13. Looked up from germline, CDR1 is ENHRY and CDR2 is SYGVKD. Worth noting for this clonotype: The antigen is unknown.

The lymph nodes were axillary draining lymph nodes from breast cancer patients. TCRdb itself ran the multiplex PCR reads through MiXCR, one entry per CDR3 protein. The sample has approximately 300,000 distinct CDR3 sequences, 30% seen once. The rearrangement joins TRBV10-3 to TRBJ2-7; 9 bases fit TRBD2. This receptor was taken from a female donor with breast cancer. Some clones in this sample may be carry-over from other donors' samples. The sequenced material came from axillary lymph node tissue. The CDR3 region is CASSWQAGGNYEQYF. The CDR3 nucleotides are TGTGCCAGCTCTTGGCAGGCGGGAGGGAACTACGAGCAGTACTTC.